The 22 T cell receptor beta chains given below trace back to one sample, sequenced in a study of OX40 agonist ivuxolimab in advanced cancers. Generated by immunoSEQ multiplex PCR, the TCRdb table keeps only in-frame clones and is missing some. The sample has approximately 50,000 clones, roughly four fifths seen once. The sample consisted of CD4+ or CD8+ T cells sorted from blood, taken in a trial of the OX40 agonist ivuxolimab. The receptors here all came from an adult with an advanced solid tumor such as melanoma, head and neck, liver or kidney cancer.

The chain links TRBV25-1 to TRBJ1-2; D call uncertain. The CDR3 covers 12 residues. The germline V gene has CDR1 MGHDK and CDR2 SYGVNS. V lost 4 bases, J lost 7 bases, and 10 bases lay in between. The CDR3 loop is CASSAFGGGYTF. The CDR3 coding sequence is TGTGCCAGCAGTGCCTTTGGAGGTGGCTACACCTTC.

The chain links TRBV4-2 to TRBJ1-3, with a possible D match to TRBD1 (5 bases). V was cut by 5 bases and J by 3 bases, with 11 bases left in between. Germline lookup yields CDR1 LGHNA and CDR2 YNFKEQ. The CDR3 is made up of 14 amino acids. CDR3 DNA: TGTGCCAGCAGCTTGGCGGGGCTTGGAAACACCATATATTTT. Translating gives CASSLAGLGNTIYF.

DNA of the CDR3: TGTGCCATCAGTGAGAGGGCAGGGAACGAAAAACTGTTTTTT. Amino acids: CAISERAGNEKLFF. V gene TRBV10-3 combines with J gene TRBJ1-4; tentative D call: TRBD1 (5 bases). The V end was cut by 2 bases, the J end by 8 bases, with 12 bases between. CDR3 length equals 14 residues. Germline CDR1 ENHRY, CDR2 SYGVKD.

The chain is built from TRBV5-1 and TRBJ2-2; D uncertain. CDR3 size: 14 residues. Looked up from germline, CDR1 is SGHRS and CDR2 is YFSETQ. V dropped 4 bases and J dropped 0 bases, with 7 bases sitting between them. CDR3 DNA sequence: TGCGCCAGCAGCGATACAACGAACACCGGGGAGCTGTTTTTT. Translation: CASSDTTNTGELFF.

On this clone: The junction departs from the called germline gene at one end, perhaps through a read error. The chain joins TRBV7-7 to TRBJ2-5; D ambiguous. Germline CDR1 and CDR2: SSHAT and FNYEAQ (reference sequence). This CDR3 comprises 15 residues. CDR3 residues: CASSQGLARQETQYF. In DNA, the CDR3 is TGTGCTAGCAGTCAAGGTTTGGCGCGCCAAGAGACCCAGTACTTC.

This rearrangement joins TRBV30 to TRBJ2-7; 11 nucleotides line up with TRBD1. V gave up 0 bases and J gave up 5 bases; unmatched junction bases: 9. The CDR3 totals 16 residues. The germline V gene has CDR1 GTSNPN and CDR2 SVGIG (reference sequence). For the CDR3, the DNA is TGTGCCTGGAGTGTAGGGGCGGGGACAGGGGGAGACGAGCAGTACTTC. It codes for CAWSVGAGTGGDEQYF.

The chain joins TRBV2 to TRBJ1-2; D is ambiguous. The germline V and J ends were trimmed by 3 bases and 7 bases, with 3 bases remaining between them. The CDR3 length is 10 residues. CDR1 is SNHLY and CDR2 is FYNNEI in the germline V gene. As DNA, the CDR3 is TGTGCCAGCAGTGAGGGTGGCTACACCTTC. This gives the protein CASSEGGYTF.

The genes are TRBV19 and TRBJ2-5; D unresolved. The CDR3 has 14 residues. V dropped 0 bases and J dropped 7 bases, with 12 bases sitting between them. Per germline, CDR1 LNHDA and CDR2 SQIVND (reference sequence). This CDR3 is CASSIDPGRLTQYF. The CDR3 nucleotides read TGTGCCAGTAGTATAGATCCGGGTCGTCTGACCCAGTACTTC.

This chain links TRBV4-1 with TRBJ2-5; the D gene is possibly TRBD2 (6 bases). This CDR3 has 15 amino acids. The V gene's germline CDR1 is MGHRA and CDR2 YSYEKL. V lost 4 bases to trimming and J lost 3 bases, with 15 bases between them. The CDR3 DNA is TGCGCCAGCAGCCGAAATGCGGGGACGAAAGAGACCCAGTACTTC. Amino acids: CASSRNAGTKETQYF.

This sequence joins TRBV9 and TRBJ2-7; D is unclear. Between the trimmed V and J ends, which lost 0 bases and 5 bases, there was a span of 15 bases. The germline V gene encodes CDR1 SGDLS and CDR2 YYNGEE. This CDR3 is 15 amino acids long. This CDR3 is CASSVGAGHDNEQYF. CDR3 DNA sequence: TGTGCCAGCAGCGTAGGCGCAGGCCACGACAACGAGCAGTACTTC.

The chain carries TRBV4-2 and TRBJ2-3; 8 bases fit TRBD2. The ends lost 0 bases at V and 0 bases at J; junction bases unmatched: 5. Germline CDR1 LGHNA, CDR2 YNFKEQ. This CDR3 has 17 residues. The CDR3, as DNA: TGTGCCAGCAGCCAAGAACCGGGGGGGCCTAGCACAGATACGCAGTATTTT. Translated: CASSQEPGGPSTDTQYF.

In this sample, this clone turned up once. V gene TRBV18 combines with J gene TRBJ2-7, with D possibly being TRBD1 or TRBD2 (5 bases each). V was clipped by 3 bases and J by 0 bases, with 24 bases between them. The CDR3 runs to 19 residues. Germline assignment: CDR1 KGHSH and CDR2 LQKENI. The CDR3 sequence: CASSPSYGAGNESSYEQYF. As DNA, the CDR3 is TGTGCCAGCTCACCTAGTTATGGGGCGGGTAACGAAAGCTCCTACGAGCAGTACTTC.

This chain connects TRBV5-1 to TRBJ2-7, with D possibly TRBD1 on 5 matching bases. Germline V gene lookup returns CDR1 SGHRS and CDR2 YFSETQ. The CDR3 is 15 amino acids. With 2 bases removed from V and 2 bases from J, the gap between germline ends came to 14 bases. The CDR3 DNA follows: TGCGCCAGCAGCTTAGGGGTGGCGGTCACCTACGAGCAGTACTTC. This translates into CASSLGVAVTYEQYF.

The CDR3 DNA reads TGTGCCAGCAGCGTAGTACCAGGGCAGGGGACTTACAATGAGCAGTTCTTC. Translation gives CASSVVPGQGTYNEQFF. The chain joins TRBV9 to TRBJ2-1, with D perhaps matching TRBD1 or TRBD2 (6 bases each). This CDR3 is built from 17 residues. In germline, CDR1 is SGDLS, CDR2 YYNGEE. Trimming removed 0 bases from V and 4 bases from J, with 17 bases in between.

The chain combines TRBV19 with TRBJ1-1, with D possibly being TRBD1 (6 bases). Germline CDR1 and CDR2: LNHDA and SQIVND (reference sequence). The CDR3 sequence is 13 residues long. Trimming left V 5 bases short and J 5 bases short, with 12 bases between. CDR3 amino acids: CASSQERGTEAFF. The CDR3 DNA reads as TGTGCCAGTAGTCAGGAAAGGGGGACTGAAGCTTTCTTT. The full variable domain, with the rest looked up from reference TRBV19 and TRBJ1-1, is DGGITQSPKYLFRKEGQNVTLSCEQNLNHDAMYWYRQDPGQGLRLIYYSQIVNDFQKGDIAEGYSVSREKKESFPLTVTSAQKNPTAFYLCASSQERGTEAFFGQGTRLTVV.

J is TRBJ1-6 and V is TRBV5-1; TRBD1 matches at 7 bases. The CDR3 loop spans 18 amino acids. Germline V gene sequence: CDR1 SGHRS, CDR2 YFSETQ. The V gene end was trimmed by 4 bases and the J gene end by 3 bases; junction bases not matched to a gene: 13. CDR3 DNA sequence: TGCGCCAGCAGCGAAGGTTCCGGGACAGCACTCTATAATTCACCCCTCCACTTT. Its translation: CASSEGSGTALYNSPLHF. Supplemented by reference TRBV5-1 and TRBJ1-6, the full variable domain reads KAGVTQTPRYLIKTRGQQVTLSCSPISGHRSVSWYQQTPGQGLQFLFEYFSETQRNKGNFPGRFSGRQFSNSRSEMNVSTLELGDSALYLCASSEGSGTALYNSPLHFGNGTRLTVT.

The V and J genes are TRBV6-1 and TRBJ2-7; D not resolved. The V end was cut by 6 bases, the J end by 0 bases, with 15 bases between. CDR1 and CDR2 from the germline V gene are MNHNS and SASEGT. There are 15 residues in the CDR3. The CDR3 loop reads CASSESPVYSYEQYF. CDR3 DNA sequence: TGTGCCAGCAGCGAAAGCCCCGTATACTCCTACGAGCAGTACTTC.

CDR3 in DNA: TGTGCCAGCAAGGCAAATATGAACACTGAAGCTTTCTTT. Amino acids: CASKANMNTEAFF. The chain links TRBV6-4 to TRBJ1-1; no clear D. V was shortened by 7 bases and J by 0 bases, with 9 bases between the two germline ends. The CDR3 sequence is 13 residues long. CDR1 is MRHNA, CDR2 SNTAGT, per germline.

This chain connects TRBV6-5 to TRBJ1-5; TRBD1 matches at 7 bases. The trim removed 5 bases at V and 6 bases at J, leaving 7 bases unmatched. Germline V gene data show CDR1 as MNHEY and CDR2 as SVGAGI. CDR3 length: 14 residues. The CDR3 reads CASSRGGSAQPQHF. Written as DNA, the CDR3 is TGTGCCAGCAGTCGAGGGGGCTCGGCTCAGCCCCAGCATTTT.

This clone was counted between two and nine times. The chain links TRBV9 to TRBJ2-5; D perhaps matches TRBD2 (5 bases). With 2 bases removed from V and 2 bases from J, the gap between germline ends came to 10 bases. Germline V gives CDR1 SGDLS, CDR2 YYNGEE. The CDR3 consists of 14 residues. The DNA of the CDR3 is TGTGCCAGCAGCGTTAGAGGGCAGCAAGAGACCCAGTACTTC. This encodes CASSVRGQQETQYF. Full variable domain (outside the CDR3, taken from reference TRBV9 and TRBJ2-5): DSGVTQTPKHLITATGQRVTLRCSPRSGDLSVYWYQQSLDQGLQFLIQYYNGEERAKGNILERFSAQQFPDLHSELNLSSLELGDSALYFCASSVRGQQETQYFGPGTRLLVL.

The V call is TRBV5-4, the J call TRBJ2-2; the match to TRBD2 covers 10 bases. V lost 2 bases, J lost 8 bases, and 3 bases stayed unmatched. The CDR3 is 14 residues long. CDR1 and CDR2 from the germline V gene are SGHNT and YYREEE (reference sequence). CDR3 in amino acids: CASSLAGGLGELFF. CDR3 nucleotide sequence: TGTGCCAGCAGCTTAGCGGGGGGGCTTGGGGAGCTGTTTTTT.

The chain employs TRBV6-5 and TRBJ2-5; 7 bases agree with TRBD2. This CDR3 has 14 amino acids. The V gene end was trimmed by 5 bases and the J gene end by 3 bases; junction bases not matched to a gene: 6. Germline V gives CDR1 MNHEY, CDR2 SVGAGI. The CDR3 sequence is CASSPMGGEETQYF. The CDR3 DNA follows: TGTGCCAGCAGTCCCATGGGGGGGGAAGAGACCCAGTACTTC.